The 2 T cell receptor beta chains given below trace back to one sample, sequenced in a study of Graves' ophthalmopathy and Graves' hyperthyroidism listed by TCRdb under 2018. Reads for this sample came from an Illumina HiSeq 2000. For repertoire sequencing, TCR beta CDR3 regions were amplified from RNA transcripts. HTBI primers and the Qiagen OneStep RT-PCR kit were used in a first-round RT-PCR, which was followed by a second-round multiplex PCR, size selection and purification. TCRdb itself trimmed the public reads at Q25 with fastp, ran MiXCR and retained productive beta chains. CDR3 protein sequences are deduplicated, and each keeps its most common genes and DNA. Recorded for this sample are about 740,000 distinct CDR3 sequences; approximately 40% of them occurred a single time. The ten largest account for around 40% of the sample. Material: peripheral blood. All receptors derive from an adult man with Graves' ophthalmopathy.

V gene TRBV12-3 or TRBV12-4 combines with J gene TRBJ1-5; D remains unclear. The CDR3 sequence is 17 residues long. V lost 4 bases to trimming and J lost 0 bases, with 16 bases between them. The CDR3 spells CASSSTNQENSNQPQHF. In DNA form, the CDR3 reads TGTGCCAGCAGTTCAACGAATCAGGAAAATAGCAATCAGCCCCAGCATTTT.

This chain connects TRBV7-2 to TRBJ2-5; TRBD2 aligns across 8 bases. Germline V CDR1 and CDR2: SGHTA, FQGNSA. The CDR3 has 15 residues. This chain's CDR3 is CAATRGGVYQETQYF. The CDR3 coding sequence is TGTGCGGCCACCCGGGGGGGGGTTTACCAAGAGACCCAGTACTTC.